Below are 28 T cell receptor beta chains sequenced from a single sample in a study of blood T cell repertoires in COVID-19. Generated by immunoSEQ multiplex PCR, the TCRdb table keeps only in-frame clones and is missing some. The repertoire holds about 97,000 clones, with 78% as singletons. The specimen sequenced was peripheral blood. Receptor source: a man between 60 and 75 years old with active or convalescent COVID-19.

The chain recombines TRBV6-2 or TRBV6-3 with TRBJ2-5, with D possibly matching TRBD2 (6 bases). In germline, CDR1 is MNHEY, CDR2 SVGEGT. V was shortened by 0 bases and J by 5 bases, with 16 bases between the two germline ends. The CDR3 runs to 16 residues. CDR3: CASSYSASGLVETQYF. In DNA form, the CDR3 reads TGTGCCAGCAGTTACTCCGCTTCGGGACTGGTCGAGACCCAGTACTTC.

This clone was counted a single time. The chain joins TRBV18 to TRBJ2-1; D is uncertain. CDR1 is KGHSH and CDR2 is LQKENI in the germline V gene. V dropped 0 bases and J dropped 9 bases, with 9 bases sitting between them. This CDR3 region has 13 residues. CDR3 loop: CASSPPIAGEQFF. The DNA of the CDR3 is TGTGCCAGCTCACCACCGATAGCTGGTGAGCAGTTCTTC.

The J gene is TRBJ1-5, the V gene TRBV19, with 9 nucleotides matching TRBD1. After removal of 4 bases from V and 6 bases from J, the junction contained 7 bases not matched to a gene. Germline-derived CDR1 and CDR2 are LNHDA and SQIVND (reference sequence). The CDR3 loop spans 15 amino acids. The DNA for the CDR3 is TGTGCCAGTAGTACGCAACAGGGGGCGGTTCAGCCCCAGCATTTT. This gives the protein CASSTQQGAVQPQHF.

The chain joins TRBV28 to TRBJ2-5; TRBD2 matches at 9 bases. Germline V lookup: CDR1 MDHEN, CDR2 SYDVKM. This CDR3 has 16 amino acids. V lost 3 bases, J lost 7 bases, and 12 bases stayed unmatched. The CDR3 loop is CASSFDRLAADWTQYF. Here the CDR3 DNA reads TGTGCCAGCAGTTTCGACCGACTAGCGGCGGACTGGACCCAGTACTTC.

This clone was recorded a few times. The V call is TRBV11-2, the J call TRBJ2-7; 12 bases are shared with TRBD2. Germline-derived CDR1 and CDR2 are SGHAT and FQNNGV. CDR3 length: 17 amino acids. V lost 3 bases to trimming and J lost 1 base; unmatched junction nucleotides: 7. CDR3 nucleotides: TGTGCCAGCAGCTTGACTAGCGGGAGTAGTAGATCCTACGAGCAGTACGTC. Protein sequence: CASSLTSGSSRSYEQYV.

V gene TRBV2 combines with J gene TRBJ1-1, with 8 bases aligning to TRBD1. This CDR3 is 14 amino acids long. The germline V gene has CDR1 SNHLY and CDR2 FYNNEI. V trimming: 0 bases; J trimming: 7 bases; junction bases outside the gene matches: 4. The DNA for the CDR3 is TGTGCCAGCAGTGAAGCCAGGGGGCAGGGTGAAGCTTTCTTT. The encoded protein is CASSEARGQGEAFF.

The rearrangement uses TRBV28 and TRBJ2-1; no clear D gene. Deletions cut 7 bases from V and 8 bases from J, with 9 bases between. The germline CDR1 and CDR2 sequences are MDHEN and SYDVKM. CDR3 length equals 11 residues. CDR3 sequence: CASTTAYEQFF. CDR3 nucleotide sequence: TGTGCCAGCACCACTGCATATGAGCAGTTCTTC.

V gene TRBV28 combines with J gene TRBJ1-6; 7 bases agree with TRBD1. Germline trimming cut 8 bases from V and 7 bases from J; bases unmatched to any gene: 2. The CDR3 sequence is 12 residues long. Germline lookup yields CDR1 MDHEN and CDR2 SYDVKM. The CDR3 protein is CASRDSNSPLHF. As DNA, the CDR3 is TGTGCCAGCCGGGACAGCAATTCACCCCTCCACTTT.

This clone was counted a few times. The CDR3 coding sequence is TGTGCCAGCAGTTACAGGGCTCAGGGAAACACCATATATTTT. This encodes CASSYRAQGNTIYF. The V gene is TRBV25-1, the J gene TRBJ1-3, with D perhaps matching TRBD1 (6 bases). The CDR3 consists of 14 residues. Trimming removed 5 bases from V and 4 bases from J, with 12 bases in between. Germline CDR1 reads MGHDK; CDR2 reads SYGVNS. The full variable domain, with the rest looked up from reference TRBV25-1 and TRBJ1-3, is EADIYQTPRYLVIGTGKKITLECSQTMGHDKMYWYQQDPGMELHLIHYSYGVNSTEKGDLSSESTVSRIRTEHFPLTLESARPSHTSQYLCASSYRAQGNTIYFGEGSWLTVV.

V gene TRBV27 combines with J gene TRBJ1-4; 8 bases map to TRBD1. CDR1 and CDR2 from the germline V gene are MNHEY and SMNVEV (reference sequence). The CDR3 runs 16 residues. Trimming took 6 bases from V and 6 from J; bases not matched to a gene: 12. The CDR3: CASRSTAGTGDEKLFF. The CDR3 bases are TGTGCCAGCAGGTCTACAGCCGGGACAGGAGATGAAAAACTGTTTTTT.

The genes are TRBV28 and TRBJ2-2, with TRBD2 matching 9 bases. There are 16 residues in the CDR3. V shed 2 bases, J shed 7 bases, and the junction held 8 bases outside the gene matches. Germline CDR1 is MDHEN and CDR2 is SYDVKM. This CDR3 reads CASSLSGRNRDGELFF. CDR3 coding DNA: TGTGCCAGCAGTTTAAGCGGGAGGAATCGGGACGGGGAGCTGTTTTTT.

The chain carries TRBV3-1 (or the pseudogene TRBV3-2) and TRBJ1-5; 11 positions agree with TRBD1. Germline V gene data show CDR1 as LGHDT and CDR2 as YNNKEL (reference sequence). Trimming removed 4 bases from V and 5 bases from J; junction bases left unmatched: 10. There are 17 residues in the CDR3. DNA for the CDR3: TGTGCCAGCAGCCGGGGCTTCCCGGGACAGGGGGATCAGCCCCAGCATTTT. It codes for CASSRGFPGQGDQPQHF.

V and J are TRBV28 and TRBJ1-2; tentatively, D is TRBD1 (5 bases). The CDR3 loop spans 13 amino acids. Germline assignment: CDR1 MDHEN and CDR2 SYDVKM. V was shortened by 6 bases and J by 4 bases, with 12 bases between the two germline ends. DNA for the CDR3: TGTGCCAGCAGACTCCCGGGGGGCTATGGCTACACCTTC. Translating gives CASRLPGGYGYTF.

This chain joins TRBV2 and TRBJ2-7; 9 bases match TRBD2. The CDR3 extends over 15 amino acids. Trimming cost V 3 bases and J 1 base; bases outside gene matches: 4. In germline, CDR1 is SNHLY, CDR2 FYNNEI. In nucleotides, the CDR3 is TGTGCCAGCAGTGACCCGAGCGGGGGGTCCTACGAGCAGTACGTC. Translating it yields CASSDPSGGSYEQYV.

The chain employs TRBV9 and TRBJ2-4, with 14 nucleotides matching TRBD2. Germline lookup yields CDR1 SGDLS and CDR2 YYNGEE. The CDR3 covers 19 residues. V trimming: 2 bases; J trimming: 0 bases; junction bases outside the gene matches: 7. CDR3 sequence reads: CASSVLTSGRELAKNIQYF. CDR3 in DNA: TGTGCCAGCAGCGTCTTGACTAGCGGGAGGGAACTAGCCAAAAACATTCAGTACTTC. The variable domain in full, with the rest retrieved from reference TRBV9 and TRBJ2-4, is DSGVTQTPKHLITATGQRVTLRCSPRSGDLSVYWYQQSLDQGLQFLIQYYNGEERAKGNILERFSAQQFPDLHSELNLSSLELGDSALYFCASSVLTSGRELAKNIQYFGAGTRLSVL.

The rearrangement joins TRBV3-1 (or the pseudogene TRBV3-2) to TRBJ2-5; TRBD2 agrees at 9 bases. The CDR3 contains 15 residues. CDR1 and CDR2 from the germline V gene are LGHDT and YNNKEL (reference sequence). V trimming: 4 bases; J trimming: 4 bases; junction bases outside the gene matches: 7. Here the CDR3 reads CASSLRRREGETQYF. CDR3 DNA: TGTGCCAGCAGCCTCCGGCGGCGGGAGGGAGAGACCCAGTACTTC.

The sample holds many counts of this clone. The J gene is TRBJ2-2, the V gene TRBV2, with a weak D call TRBD2 (6 bases). V was clipped by 2 bases and J by 10 bases, with 11 bases between them. The CDR3 is 13 amino acids. Germline CDR1 is SNHLY and CDR2 is FYNNEI. The CDR3 DNA follows: TGTGCCAGCAGTGAACGCGGGACGGAGGAGCTGTTTTTT. This translates into CASSERGTEELFF.

The chain combines TRBV25-1 with TRBJ1-1; maybe TRBD1 (6 bases). This CDR3 region has 16 residues. Germline-derived CDR1 and CDR2 are MGHDK and SYGVNS. Trimming cost V 0 bases and J 0 bases, with 11 bases left between them. The CDR3 region is CASSEYGGRVNTEAFF. Here the CDR3 DNA reads TGTGCCAGCAGTGAATATGGGGGCAGGGTGAACACTGAAGCTTTCTTT.

V usage is TRBV28 and J usage is TRBJ1-4; 7 nucleotides match TRBD1. The CDR3 covers 17 residues. Germline values: CDR1 MDHEN, CDR2 SYDVKM. Trimming at V came to 2 bases and at J to 5 bases, leaving 11 bases not matched to a gene. The CDR3 loop is CASSLPGAGGRNEKLFF. The CDR3 DNA follows: TGTGCCAGCAGTTTACCCGGGGCAGGGGGAAGGAATGAAAAACTGTTTTTT.

V and J are TRBV7-2 and TRBJ2-2; no clear D gene. Germline values: CDR1 SGHTA, CDR2 FQGNSA. V shed 1 base and J shed 3 bases, with 9 bases lying between them. The CDR3 totals 15 residues. The DNA of the CDR3 is TGTGCCAGCAGCTTAGTCGTCCTCGACACCGGGGAGCTGTTTTTT. Protein sequence: CASSLVVLDTGELFF.

V usage is TRBV5-1 and J usage is TRBJ2-2; D uncertain. V was clipped by 0 bases and J by 0 bases, with 9 bases between them. CDR1 and CDR2 from the germline V gene are SGHRS and YFSETQ. The CDR3 loop spans 16 amino acids. CDR3 sequence (DNA): TGCGCCAGCAGCTTGGATGGCGGCGCGAACACCGGGGAGCTGTTTTTT. Translation gives CASSLDGGANTGELFF.

This sequence joins TRBV11-2 and TRBJ2-1; TRBD1 agrees at 8 bases. The ends lost 5 bases at V and 2 bases at J; junction bases unmatched: 2. The CDR3 contains 14 residues. CDR1 and CDR2 (germline): SGHAT, FQNNGV. Written as DNA, the CDR3 is TGTGCCAGCAGCAGGGGACAGGCCTACAATGAGCAGTTCTTC. Translating gives CASSRGQAYNEQFF.

This clone has only one observation. The rearrangement links TRBV14 to TRBJ2-3, with D tentatively TRBD1 (6 bases). The CDR3 runs 15 residues. The V end lost 4 bases, the J end lost 1 base, and 12 bases lay between the germline ends. Germline V lookup: CDR1 SGHDN, CDR2 FVKESK. CDR3: CASSRNRAGTDTQYF. Here the CDR3 DNA reads TGTGCCAGCAGCCGTAACAGGGCGGGCACAGATACGCAGTATTTT.

The chain carries TRBV24-1 and TRBJ1-4; D might be TRBD1 (6 bases). Germline V CDR1 and CDR2: KGHDR, SFDVKD. The CDR3 spans 14 residues. The V gene lost 6 bases and the J gene lost 7 bases, with 14 bases spanning the gap. For the CDR3, the DNA is TGTGCCACCAGTCGGCCGGGGGGCGGTGAAAAACTGTTTTTT. Translation gives CATSRPGGGEKLFF.

This clone was seen only once. The chain recombines TRBV5-5 with TRBJ2-7; D may be TRBD1 (5 bases). Germline V gives CDR1 SGHKS, CDR2 YYEKEE (reference sequence). The CDR3 consists of 17 residues. The V gene lost 0 bases and the J gene lost 7 bases, with 23 bases spanning the gap. CDR3 region: CASSLGSSFAGMREQYV. CDR3 nucleotide sequence: TGTGCCAGCAGCTTGGGTTCAAGCTTTGCAGGGATGAGGGAGCAGTACGTC.

This chain joins TRBV6-1 and TRBJ2-5; TRBD2 matches 13 bases. From germline, CDR1 is MNHNS and CDR2 SASEGT. The CDR3 is 16 residues long. V dropped 4 bases and J dropped 5; count of bases not matched to a gene: 7. CDR3 amino acids: CASSGLAGGGGETQYF. The DNA for the CDR3 is TGTGCCAGCAGTGGACTAGCGGGAGGTGGCGGGGAGACCCAGTACTTC.

This chain connects TRBV7-8 to TRBJ1-6; D ambiguous. CDR1 is SGHVS, CDR2 FQNEAQ, per germline. CDR3 length: 12 residues. V lost 5 bases and J 11 bases, leaving 10 bases between the germline ends. CDR3 amino acids: CASSLELAPLHF. The CDR3 DNA sequence: TGTGCCAGCAGCCTGGAACTAGCACCCCTCCACTTT.

This clone was seen at least ten times. Here the CDR3 DNA reads TGTGCCAGCAGCATAGACAGATTAACTGGAAACACCATATATTTT. It codes for CASSIDRLTGNTIYF. V gene TRBV7-2 combines with J gene TRBJ1-3; the D gene is possibly TRBD1 (5 bases). Germline V lookup: CDR1 SGHTA, CDR2 FQGNSA. The CDR3 loop spans 15 amino acids. The V gene lost 5 bases and the J gene lost 2 bases, with 13 bases spanning the gap.